Ten or more counts support the clone carrying this T cell receptor (beta chain). As yet, its antigen is unknown. The library was made from cDNA and included unique molecular identifiers. TCRdb recomputed calls from the PCR reads with MiXCR, one row per CDR3 protein. The sample records around 190,000 distinct CDR3 sequences, around 29% being singletons. The CDR3 runs to 13 residues. V shed 1 base and J shed 6 bases, with 12 bases lying between them. Germline V lookup: CDR1 SQVTM, CDR2 ANQGSEA. The data are from a study of post-analysis software for immune sequencing data. Study-wide results and caveats: Patients had higher frequencies than controls of a handful of TRBV segments, including TRBV5-6, TRBV5-1 and TRBV20-1.

This clonotype originated in a girl younger than 18 with multiple sclerosis. Sequenced input: blood. The chain recombines TRBV29-1 with TRBJ1-2; D may be TRBD1 (5 bases). The CDR3 DNA sequence: TGCAGCGTTGAAGGGGAGAAAGGGGATGGCTACACCTTC. Translation: CSVEGEKGDGYTF.